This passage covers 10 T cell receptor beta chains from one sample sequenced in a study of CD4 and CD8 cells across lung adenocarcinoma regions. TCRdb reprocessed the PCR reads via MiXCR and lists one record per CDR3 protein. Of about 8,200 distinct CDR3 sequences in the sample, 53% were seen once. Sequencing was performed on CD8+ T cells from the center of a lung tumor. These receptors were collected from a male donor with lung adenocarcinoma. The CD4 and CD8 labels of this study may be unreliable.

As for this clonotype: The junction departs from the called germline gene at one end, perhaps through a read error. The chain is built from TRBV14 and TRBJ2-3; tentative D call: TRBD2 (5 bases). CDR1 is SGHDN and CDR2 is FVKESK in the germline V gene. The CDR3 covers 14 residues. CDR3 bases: TGTGCCAGCAGCGAACTAGACGACACAGAGACGCAGTATTTC. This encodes CASSELDDTETQYF.

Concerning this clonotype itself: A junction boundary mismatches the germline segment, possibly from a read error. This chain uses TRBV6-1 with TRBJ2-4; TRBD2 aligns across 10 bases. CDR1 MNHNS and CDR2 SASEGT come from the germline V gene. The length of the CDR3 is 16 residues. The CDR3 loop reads CASSAAGGRAKNTQYF. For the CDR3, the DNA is TGTGCCAGCAGCGCAGCGGGGGGGCGAGCCAAAAACACTCAGTATTTC.

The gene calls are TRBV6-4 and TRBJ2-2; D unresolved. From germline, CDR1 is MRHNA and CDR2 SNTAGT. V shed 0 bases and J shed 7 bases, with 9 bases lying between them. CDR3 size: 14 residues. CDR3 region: CASSDSAVGGELFF. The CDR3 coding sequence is TGTGCCAGCAGTGACTCGGCAGTTGGCGGGGAGCTGTTTTTT.

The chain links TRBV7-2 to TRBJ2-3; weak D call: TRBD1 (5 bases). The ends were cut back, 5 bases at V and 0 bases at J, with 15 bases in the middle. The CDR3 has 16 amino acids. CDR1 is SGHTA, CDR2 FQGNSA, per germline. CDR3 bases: TGTGCCAGCAGCCCCCCTGGGGCAAGGAGCACAGATACGCAGTATTTT. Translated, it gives CASSPPGARSTDTQYF.

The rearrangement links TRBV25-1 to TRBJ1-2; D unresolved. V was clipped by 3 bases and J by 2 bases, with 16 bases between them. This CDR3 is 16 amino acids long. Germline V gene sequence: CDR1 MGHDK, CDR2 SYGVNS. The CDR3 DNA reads TGTGCCAGCAGTGATGGCGAACCCTGGGCAAACTATGGCTACACCTTC. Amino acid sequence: CASSDGEPWANYGYTF.

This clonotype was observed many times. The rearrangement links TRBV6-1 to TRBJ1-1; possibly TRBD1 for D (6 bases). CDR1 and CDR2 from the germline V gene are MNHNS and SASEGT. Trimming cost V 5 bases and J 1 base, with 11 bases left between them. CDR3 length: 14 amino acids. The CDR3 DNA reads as TGTGCCAGCAGTACCCCACAGGGGAACACTGAAGCTTTCTTT. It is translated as CASSTPQGNTEAFF.

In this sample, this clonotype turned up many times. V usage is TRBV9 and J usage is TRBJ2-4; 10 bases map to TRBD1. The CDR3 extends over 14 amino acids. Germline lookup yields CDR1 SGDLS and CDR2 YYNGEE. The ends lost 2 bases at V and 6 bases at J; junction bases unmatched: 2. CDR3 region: CASSVGTGVNIQYF. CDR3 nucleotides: TGTGCCAGCAGCGTTGGGACAGGGGTAAACATTCAGTACTTC.

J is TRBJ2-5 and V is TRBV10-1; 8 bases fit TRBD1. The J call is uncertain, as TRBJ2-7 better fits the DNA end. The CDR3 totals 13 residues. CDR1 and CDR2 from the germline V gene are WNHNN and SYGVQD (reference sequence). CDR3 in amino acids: CASGGQGNYEQYF. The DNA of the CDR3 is TGCGCCAGCGGCGGACAGGGTAACTACGAGCAGTACTTC.

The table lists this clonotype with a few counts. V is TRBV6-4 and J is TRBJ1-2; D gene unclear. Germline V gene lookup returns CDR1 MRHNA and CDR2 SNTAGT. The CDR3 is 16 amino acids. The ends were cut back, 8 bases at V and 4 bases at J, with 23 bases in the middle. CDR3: CASALDHANRRYGYTF. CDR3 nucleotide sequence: TGTGCCAGCGCCTTGGACCACGCTAACCGCCGCTATGGCTACACCTTC.

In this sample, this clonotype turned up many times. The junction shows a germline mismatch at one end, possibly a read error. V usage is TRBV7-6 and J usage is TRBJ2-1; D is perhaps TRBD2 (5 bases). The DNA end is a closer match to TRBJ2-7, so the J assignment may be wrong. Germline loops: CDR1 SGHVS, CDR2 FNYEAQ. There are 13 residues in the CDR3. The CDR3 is CASSLGLSHEQYF. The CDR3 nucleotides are TGTGCCAGCAGTTTAGGACTGAGCCACGAGCAGTACTTC.